The rows below give T cell receptor beta chains drawn from one sample of a study of OX40 agonist ivuxolimab in advanced cancers. Profiling relied on immunoSEQ multiplex PCR, and the TCRdb table lists in-frame clones only, not all of them. The sample lists more than 95,000 clones; roughly 89% were seen once. The sequencing here drew on CD4+ or CD8+ T cells sorted from blood, taken in a trial of the OX40 agonist ivuxolimab. The receptors were sampled from an adult with an advanced solid tumor such as melanoma, head and neck, liver or kidney cancer. CDR3s include the opening cysteine and the closing phenylalanine or tryptophan. The order of the fields is clone size, D gene, V gene, J gene, CDR3 protein, CDR3 DNA. A D gene is named only where the DNA matches it firmly. Some rows mark clone size as missing; the rest say once, few, many or name a class of expanded clone.

clone_size: .
d_call: .
v_call: TRBV2
j_call: TRBJ2-4
cdr3_aa: CASSDRGEPNIQYF
cdr3_nt: TGTGCCAGCAGTGATAGGGGAGAGCCGAACATTCAGTACTTC

clone_size: .
d_call: .
v_call: TRBV28
j_call: TRBJ2-7
cdr3_aa: CASRQGSNEQYF
cdr3_nt: TGTGCCAGCAGACAGGGTAGCAACGAGCAGTACTTC

clone_size: few
d_call: TRBD2
v_call: TRBV7-3
j_call: TRBJ2-5
cdr3_aa: CASSLGTSGQETQYF
cdr3_nt: TGTGCCAGCAGCTTAGGGACTAGCGGGCAAGAGACCCAGTACTTC

clone_size: .
d_call: .
v_call: TRBV16
j_call: TRBJ1-1
cdr3_aa: CASSQSSYGTEAFF
cdr3_nt: TGTGCCAGCAGCCAATCCTCTTACGGTACTGAAGCTTTCTTT

clone_size: .
d_call: .
v_call: TRBV11-2
j_call: TRBJ2-5
cdr3_aa: CASSLQRLQETQYF
cdr3_nt: TGTGCCAGCAGCTTACAGAGACTCCAAGAGACCCAGTACTTC

clone_size: .
d_call: .
v_call: TRBV19
j_call: TRBJ1-5
cdr3_aa: CASSYGPNGQPQHF
cdr3_nt: TGTGCCAGTAGCTACGGACCAAACGGGCAGCCCCAGCATTTT

clone_size: .
d_call: .
v_call: TRBV30
j_call: TRBJ1-2
cdr3_aa: CAWSTQPDYWGYTF
cdr3_nt: TGTGCCTGGAGTACTCAACCGGATTACTGGGGCTACACCTTC

clone_size: .
d_call: TRBD1
v_call: TRBV7-2
j_call: TRBJ2-2
cdr3_aa: CASRTPGQGFTGELFF
cdr3_nt: TGTGCCAGCAGGACTCCGGGACAGGGGTTCACCGGGGAGCTGTTTTTT

clone_size: .
d_call: .
v_call: TRBV4-3
j_call: TRBJ2-2
cdr3_aa: CASSQGTAMSITGELFF
cdr3_nt: TGCGCCAGCAGCCAAGGGACAGCGATGTCGATCACCGGGGAGCTGTTTTTT

clone_size: .
d_call: .
v_call: TRBV4-3
j_call: TRBJ1-2
cdr3_aa: CASSQDQAGNYGYTF
cdr3_nt: TGCGCCAGCAGCCAAGATCAGGCAGGGAACTATGGCTACACCTTC

clone_size: .
d_call: .
v_call: TRBV27
j_call: TRBJ1-1
cdr3_aa: CASRPTRVKDTEAFF
cdr3_nt: TGTGCCAGCAGACCGACCAGGGTAAAAGACACTGAAGCTTTCTTT

clone_size: .
d_call: TRBD2
v_call: TRBV6-1
j_call: TRBJ2-7
cdr3_aa: CASTGTSGGYEQYF
cdr3_nt: TGTGCCAGCACCGGGACTAGCGGGGGTTACGAGCAGTACTTC

clone_size: .
d_call: .
v_call: TRBV2
j_call: TRBJ2-2
cdr3_aa: CASSPAKYTGELFF
cdr3_nt: TGTGCCAGCAGTCCAGCCAAATACACCGGGGAGCTGTTTTTT

clone_size: once
d_call: .
v_call: TRBV6-5
j_call: TRBJ1-1
cdr3_aa: CASRHREAFF
cdr3_nt: TGTGCCAGCAGACACAGAGAAGCTTTCTTT

clone_size: .
d_call: TRBD1
v_call: TRBV30
j_call: TRBJ1-6
cdr3_aa: CAWSTGQGNSPLHF
cdr3_nt: TGTGCCTGGAGTACCGGACAGGGAAATTCACCCCTCCACTTT

clone_size: .
d_call: TRBD1
v_call: TRBV7-9
j_call: TRBJ1-2
cdr3_aa: CASSLGQGGYGYTF
cdr3_nt: TGTGCCAGCAGCTTGGGACAGGGTGGTTATGGCTACACCTTC

clone_size: .
d_call: .
v_call: TRBV28
j_call: TRBJ2-7
cdr3_aa: CASKVDGPYEQYF
cdr3_nt: TGTGCCAGCAAGGTCGACGGTCCCTACGAGCAGTACTTC

clone_size: .
d_call: TRBD1
v_call: TRBV28
j_call: TRBJ1-2
cdr3_aa: CASIPKIGGGDYGYTF
cdr3_nt: TGTGCCAGCATCCCCAAGATTGGAGGGGGCGACTATGGCTACACCTTC

clone_size: .
d_call: .
v_call: TRBV7-2
j_call: TRBJ2-7
cdr3_aa: CASSWEQGFEQYF
cdr3_nt: TGTGCCAGCAGCTGGGAACAGGGCTTCGAGCAGTACTTC

clone_size: once
d_call: .
v_call: TRBV28
j_call: TRBJ1-1
cdr3_aa: CASRETAGGEAFF
cdr3_nt: TGTGCCAGCAGAGAGACAGCCGGGGGTGAAGCTTTCTTT

clone_size: .
d_call: .
v_call: TRBV19
j_call: TRBJ1-5
cdr3_aa: CASSIRGSNQPQHF
cdr3_nt: TGTGCCAGTAGTATACGGGGTAGCAATCAGCCCCAGCATTTT

clone_size: .
d_call: TRBD1
v_call: TRBV28
j_call: TRBJ1-2
cdr3_aa: CASSPGQGTGYTF
cdr3_nt: TGTGCCAGCAGTCCGGGACAGGGTACCGGCTACACCTTC

clone_size: .
d_call: .
v_call: TRBV19
j_call: TRBJ1-5
cdr3_aa: CASRSGGVSNQPQHF
cdr3_nt: TGTGCCAGTAGATCCGGGGGAGTCAGCAATCAGCCCCAGCATTTT

clone_size: .
d_call: TRBD1
v_call: TRBV7-2
j_call: TRBJ1-2
cdr3_aa: CASSPRQGTTYTF
cdr3_nt: TGTGCCAGCAGCCCAAGACAGGGGACCACCTACACCTTC